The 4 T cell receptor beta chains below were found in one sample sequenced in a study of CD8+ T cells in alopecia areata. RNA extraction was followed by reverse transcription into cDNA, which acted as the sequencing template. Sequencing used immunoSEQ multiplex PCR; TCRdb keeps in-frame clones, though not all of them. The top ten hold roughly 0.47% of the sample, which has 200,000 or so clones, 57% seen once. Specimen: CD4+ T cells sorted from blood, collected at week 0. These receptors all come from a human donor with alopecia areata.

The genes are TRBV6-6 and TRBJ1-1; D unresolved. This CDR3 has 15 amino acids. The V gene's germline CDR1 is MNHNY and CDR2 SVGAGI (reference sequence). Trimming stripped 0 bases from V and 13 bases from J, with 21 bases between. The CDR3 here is CASSYSTIGRQSDFF. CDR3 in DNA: TGTGCCAGCAGTTACTCGACGATAGGGCGGCAGAGCGATTTCTTT.

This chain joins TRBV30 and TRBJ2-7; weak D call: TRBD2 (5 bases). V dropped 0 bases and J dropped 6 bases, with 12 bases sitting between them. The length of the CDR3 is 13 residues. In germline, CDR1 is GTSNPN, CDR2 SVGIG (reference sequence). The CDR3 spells CAWSVLAGGEQYF. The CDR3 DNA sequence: TGTGCCTGGAGTGTACTTGCGGGTGGCGAGCAGTACTTC. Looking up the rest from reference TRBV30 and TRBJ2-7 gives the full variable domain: SQTIHQWPATLVQPVGSPLSLECTVEGTSNPNLYWYRQAAGRGLQLLFYSVGIGQISSEVPQNLSASRPQDRQFILSSKKLLLSDSGFYLCAWSVLAGGEQYFGPGTRLTVT.

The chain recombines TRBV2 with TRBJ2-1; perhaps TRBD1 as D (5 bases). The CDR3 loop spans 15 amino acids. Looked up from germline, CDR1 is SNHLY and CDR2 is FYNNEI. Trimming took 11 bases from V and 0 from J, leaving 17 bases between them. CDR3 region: CAAGFWRSSYNEQFF. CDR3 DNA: TGTGCCGCAGGGTTCTGGCGGAGCTCCTACAATGAGCAGTTCTTC.

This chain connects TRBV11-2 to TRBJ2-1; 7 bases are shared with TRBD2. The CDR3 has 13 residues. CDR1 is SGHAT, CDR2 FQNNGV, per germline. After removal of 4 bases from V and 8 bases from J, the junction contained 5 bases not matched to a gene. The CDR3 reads CASSSRSGYEQFF. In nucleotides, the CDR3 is TGTGCCAGCAGCTCGCGTAGCGGGTATGAGCAGTTCTTC.